This entry lists 14 T cell receptor beta chains sequenced from one sample in a study of T cells in women clearing cervical HPV infection. Here immunoSEQ multiplex PCR was the method, and the copy in TCRdb shows in-frame clones only, minus some. The sample totals about 27,000 clones; its top ten clones hold around 21%. The sequenced material came from blood buffy coat. These receptors came from a woman between 18 and 69 years old with a cervical HPV16 infection that either progressed to CIN3+ or cleared (not recorded which).

For this clone: The read terminates 3 residues before the CDR3 end, so the remaining end is supplied by the germline J gene. The rearrangement uses TRBV4-1 and TRBJ2-7; 7 bases are shared with TRBD1. Germline trimming cut 3 bases from V and 0 bases from J; bases unmatched to any gene: 8. The CDR3 runs to 16 residues. From germline, CDR1 is MGHRA and CDR2 YSYEKL. The sequenced CDR3 bases are TGCGCCAGCAGCCAGCTCGGACAGGCGAGCTCCTACGAG. Its protein is CASSQLGQASSYE. The CDR3 as a whole reads CASSQLGQASSYEQYF.

To note about this clone: The CDR3 end lies 3 residues beyond the end of the read and is filled in from the germline J gene. The rearrangement joins TRBV4-1 to TRBJ2-2, with a weak D call TRBD1 (5 bases). CDR1 and CDR2 from the germline V gene are MGHRA and YSYEKL. The CDR3 is 15 amino acids. Trimming took off 4 bases at V and 4 bases at J, with 13 bases between the two ends. CDR3 in amino acids: CASSLQQDVTGELFF. Partial CDR3 DNA: TGCGCCAGCAGCCTCCAACAGGACGTCACCGGGGAG.

A word on this clone: The read falls 3 residues short of the CDR3 end, and the missing part is taken from the germline J gene. The chain uses TRBV18 and TRBJ1-2; D may be TRBD1 (5 bases). CDR1 is KGHSH, CDR2 LQKENI, per germline. This CDR3 contains 14 residues. CDR3 DNA, as far as it was read: TGTGCCAGCTCTCTCGGGACTAGCGGGAGAGGC. Its translation is CASSLGTSGRG. The CDR3 as a whole reads CASSLGTSGRGYTF.

The CDR3 loop reads CASRKNRDINQPQHF. CDR3 bases read: TGTGCCAGTAGGAAGAACCGGGACATCAACCAGCCC. The gene calls are TRBV19 and TRBJ1-5, with D possibly being TRBD1 (6 bases). The missing CDR3 end, 3 residues past where the read stops, is filled in from the germline J gene. The CDR3 length is 15 residues. V lost 6 bases and J lost 7, with 19 bases in between. CDR1 is LNHDA and CDR2 is SQIVND in the germline V gene (reference sequence).

Comment on this clone: Read data end 3 residues before the CDR3 end; the end is taken from the germline J gene. The rearrangement links TRBV4-1 to TRBJ2-5, with D perhaps TRBD1 or TRBD2 (5 bases each). The CDR3 has 17 amino acids. The germline CDR1 and CDR2 sequences are MGHRA and YSYEKL. V lost 0 bases to trimming and J lost 3 bases, with 17 bases between them. CDR3 bases read: TGCGCCAGCAGCCAAGAAGCAGGGAGTAGGGGAGAAGAGACC. It is translated as CASSQEAGSRGEET. The whole CDR3 sequence is CASSQEAGSRGEETQYF.

For this clone: The read ends 3 residues before the CDR3 terminus; that terminus is restored from the germline J gene. The V and J genes are TRBV7-2 and TRBJ2-1; the D gene is possibly TRBD1 (6 bases). The V and J ends lost 1 base and 7 bases respectively, with 11 bases between them. The CDR3 extends over 14 amino acids. Germline V gene sequence: CDR1 SGHTA, CDR2 FQGNSA. The CDR3 loop reads CASSLVLGQNEQFF. The DNA read from the CDR3 is TGTGCCAGCAGCTTAGTCCTAGGACAGAATGAG.

Concerning this clone itself: The read ends 3 residues before the CDR3 terminus; that terminus is restored from the germline J gene. This sequence joins TRBV7-6 and TRBJ2-3; TRBD2 matches 8 bases. Germline assignment: CDR1 SGHVS and CDR2 FNYEAQ. CDR3 size: 18 residues. V shed 1 base, J shed 3 bases, and the junction held 12 bases outside the gene matches. CDR3 amino acids: CASSLGVLAGGGTDTQYF. The DNA read from the CDR3 is TGTGCCAGCAGCTTAGGTGTATTGGCGGGAGGAGGGACAGATACG.

With respect to this clone: Read coverage stops 3 residues before the CDR3 terminus; the germline J gene supplies the remainder. This chain links TRBV7-3 with TRBJ2-7; TRBD2 aligns across 11 bases. There are 15 residues in the CDR3. V lost 2 bases, J lost 2 bases, and 2 bases stayed unmatched. Germline V lookup: CDR1 SGHTA, CDR2 FQGTGA. The CDR3 DNA, read in part, is TGTGCCAGCAGCTTACAGGGACTAGCGGCCTACGAG. Residues: CASSLQGLAAYE. Given in full, the CDR3 is CASSLQGLAAYEQYF.

About this clone itself: The read ends 3 residues before the CDR3 terminus; that terminus is restored from the germline J gene. The rearrangement joins TRBV20-1 to TRBJ2-1; no firm D call. This CDR3 contains 13 residues. Germline assignment: CDR1 DFQATT and CDR2 SNEGSKA (reference sequence). Trimming removed 3 bases at V and 4 bases at J, with 10 bases between. The DNA read from the CDR3 is TGCAGTGCTAGTACGAGGTTTTACAATGAG. Amino acids: CSASTRFYNE. The entire CDR3 reads CSASTRFYNEQFF.

In the case of this clone: The read finishes 3 residues shy of the CDR3 end, and the germline J gene is used to complete it. This chain links TRBV5-5 with TRBJ1-2; 7 bases line up with TRBD1. The CDR3 has 13 residues. V shed 4 bases and J 4 bases; nucleotides not matched to a gene: 4. Germline V lookup: CDR1 SGHKS, CDR2 YYEKEE (reference sequence). The covered CDR3 bases are TGTGCCAGCAGCCTAAGACAGGGCTATGGC. It translates to CASSLRQGYG. The entire CDR3 sequence reads CASSLRQGYGYTF.

A note on this clone: The read terminates 3 residues ahead of where the CDR3 ends, so the germline J gene completes it. This sequence joins TRBV20-1 and TRBJ2-5; the match to TRBD2 covers 8 bases. CDR1 is DFQATT and CDR2 is SNEGSKA in the germline V gene (reference sequence). Germline trimming cut 3 bases from V and 4 bases from J; bases unmatched to any gene: 7. This CDR3 contains 14 residues. The CDR3 is CSASRAGGGETQYF. The sequenced CDR3 bases are TGCAGTGCTAGTAGGGCGGGGGGAGGAGAGACC.

Turning to this clone: The sequence runs out 3 residues before the end of the CDR3; the remainder is reconstructed from the germline J gene. V and J are TRBV2 and TRBJ2-1; TRBD1 matches at 9 bases. J lost 2 bases, V lost 6 bases, and 14 bases had no gene match. The germline gives CDR1 SNHLY, CDR2 FYNNEI. The CDR3 extends over 18 amino acids. The covered CDR3 bases are TGTGCCAGCAGAGATATCCATCGGACAGGGGACACCTACAATGAG. It is translated as CASRDIHRTGDTYNE. The entire CDR3 protein is CASRDIHRTGDTYNEQFF.

CDR3 protein: CASYSGMSYEQYF. The CDR3 DNA, read in part, is TGTGCCAGCTATAGCGGGATGTCCTACGAG. The chain joins TRBV2 to TRBJ2-7, with 8 bases fitting TRBD2. Read coverage stops 3 residues before the CDR3 terminus; the germline J gene supplies the remainder. The CDR3 has 13 amino acids. V trimming: 8 bases; J trimming: 1 base; junction bases outside the gene matches: 4. In germline, CDR1 is SNHLY, CDR2 FYNNEI.

Details on this clone: The read gets to within 3 residues of the CDR3 end, and the germline J gene fills in the rest. The V and J genes are TRBV5-1 and TRBJ1-4; 8 positions agree with TRBD1. This CDR3 contains 15 residues. With V trimmed by 2 bases and J by 4 bases, 4 bases remained unmatched. CDR1 is SGHRS and CDR2 is YFSETQ in the germline V gene. The CDR3 loop reads CASSLGTGHNEKLFF. The sequenced part of the CDR3 DNA is TGCGCCAGCAGCTTAGGGACAGGTCATAATGAAAAA.